The clone carrying this T cell receptor beta chain was seen at least ten times. Its matching antigen is unknown. The record originates from a study of T-cell memory formation after mild COVID-19. Study-level information: TCR clusters largely stayed donor specific. Study conclusions and caveats: Shrinking CD4+ clones were chiefly CM and EM; CD8+ ones were chiefly EMRA. CD4+ bias marked clones expanding day 15 to 37, unlike balanced contracting clones.

Barcoded TCR alpha and TCR beta cDNA libraries with UMIs came from 5'RACE using constant-segment primers. TCRdb passed the 5' RACE reads through MiXCR, listing each CDR3 protein once. The sample yields approximately 100,000 distinct CDR3 sequences, 25% seen once. Germline-derived CDR1 and CDR2 are GTSNPN and SVGIG (reference sequence). CDR3 length: 14 residues. V trimming: 8 bases; J trimming: 0 bases; junction bases outside the gene matches: 7. This sequence joins TRBV30 and TRBJ2-1, with TRBD1 matching over 7 bases. Input material: PBMCs or a T cell subset sorted from them (not recorded which). This clonotype was sampled from a man aged 18 to 30 who had mild COVID-19 (a few samples of this study predate the infection). Cell type and time point are not known. CDR3 bases: TGTGCCGTTCAGGGGGTCCGCTCCTACAATGAGCAGTTCTTC. Amino acids: CAVQGVRSYNEQFF.